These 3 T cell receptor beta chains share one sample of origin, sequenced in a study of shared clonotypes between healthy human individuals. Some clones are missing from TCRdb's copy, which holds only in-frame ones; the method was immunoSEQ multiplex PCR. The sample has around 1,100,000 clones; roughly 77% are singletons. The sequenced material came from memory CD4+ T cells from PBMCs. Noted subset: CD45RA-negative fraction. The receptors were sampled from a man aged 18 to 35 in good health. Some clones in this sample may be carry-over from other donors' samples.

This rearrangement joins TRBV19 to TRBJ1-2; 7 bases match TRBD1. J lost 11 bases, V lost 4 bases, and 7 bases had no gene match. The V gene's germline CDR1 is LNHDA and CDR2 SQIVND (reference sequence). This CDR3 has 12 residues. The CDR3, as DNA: TGTGCCAGTAGTACCTGGGACAGAAAGTACACCTTC. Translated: CASSTWDRKYTF.

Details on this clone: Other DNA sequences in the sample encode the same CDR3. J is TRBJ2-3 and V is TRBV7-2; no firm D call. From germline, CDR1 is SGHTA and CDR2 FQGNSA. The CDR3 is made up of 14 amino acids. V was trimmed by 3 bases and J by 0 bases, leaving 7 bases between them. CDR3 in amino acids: CASSLYRSTDTQYF. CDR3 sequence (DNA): TGTGCCAGCAGCTTGTACCGAAGCACAGATACGCAGTATTTT.

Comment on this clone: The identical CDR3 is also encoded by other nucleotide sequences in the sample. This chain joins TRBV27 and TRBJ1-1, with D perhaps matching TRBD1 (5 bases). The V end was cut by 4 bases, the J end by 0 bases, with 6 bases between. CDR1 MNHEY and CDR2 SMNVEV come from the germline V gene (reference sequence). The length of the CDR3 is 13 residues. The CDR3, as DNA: TGTGCCAGCAGTTGGGGCATGAACACTGAAGCTTTCTTT. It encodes CASSWGMNTEAFF.